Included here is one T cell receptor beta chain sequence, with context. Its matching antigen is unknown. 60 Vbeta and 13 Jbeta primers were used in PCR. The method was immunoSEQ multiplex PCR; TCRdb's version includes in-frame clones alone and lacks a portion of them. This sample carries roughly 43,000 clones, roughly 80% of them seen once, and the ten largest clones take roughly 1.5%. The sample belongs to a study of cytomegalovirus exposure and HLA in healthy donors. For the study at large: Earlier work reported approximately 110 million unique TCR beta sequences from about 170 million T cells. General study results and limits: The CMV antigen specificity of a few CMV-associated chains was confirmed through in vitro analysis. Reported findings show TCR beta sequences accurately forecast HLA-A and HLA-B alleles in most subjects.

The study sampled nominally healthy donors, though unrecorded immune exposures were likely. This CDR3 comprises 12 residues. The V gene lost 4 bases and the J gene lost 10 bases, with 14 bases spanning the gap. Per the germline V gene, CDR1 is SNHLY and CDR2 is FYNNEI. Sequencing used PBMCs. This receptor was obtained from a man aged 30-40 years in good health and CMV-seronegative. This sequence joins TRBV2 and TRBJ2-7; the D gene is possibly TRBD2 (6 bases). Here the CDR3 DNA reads TGTGCCAGCAGTGTAACTAGCAGCGGACAGTACTTC. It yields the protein CASSVTSSGQYF.